These T cell receptor beta chains were read from a single sample in a study of blood T cells in healthy people across ages. TCRdb reprocessed the 5' RACE reads with MiXCR, giving one entry per CDR3 protein. The profile shows 600,000 to 800,000 distinct CDR3 sequences, roughly 20% of them singletons. The sample comprised blood. The receptor source for this set is a man aged 70-80 years in good health. CDR3s leave out the opening cysteine and the closing phenylalanine or tryptophan. The order of the fields is J gene, V gene, CDR3 protein.

TRBJ2-7 | TRBV7-9 | ASSLTQGTNTYEQY
TRBJ2-1 | TRBV12-3/TRBV12-4 | ASSRTGDGNEQF
TRBJ2-5 | TRBV2 | ASSGDAGEETQY
TRBJ2-1 | TRBV7-3 | ASSLDGGNSYNEQF
TRBJ1-2 | TRBV6-1 | ASIRAGQPYYGYT
TRBJ2-2 | TRBV29-1 | SVERQGNTGELF
TRBJ1-2 | TRBV5-1 | ASSPGLGNYGYT
TRBJ2-1 | TRBV19 | ASSRPSFNNEQF
TRBJ1-5 | TRBV12-3/TRBV12-4 | ASTRDSNQPQH
TRBJ2-7 | TRBV28 | ASRVKSSSAHYEQY
TRBJ1-1 | TRBV4-1 | ASSQNTRGTEAF
TRBJ1-1 | TRBV3-1 | ASSPSISGTEAF
TRBJ1-4 | TRBV4-1 | ASSPLGTGSEKLF
TRBJ2-7 | TRBV6-2/TRBV6-3 | ASGATYEQY
TRBJ2-1 | TRBV20-1 | SARAYTRNNEQF
TRBJ1-1 | TRBV20-1 | SASRYDRQNTEGF
TRBJ1-4 | TRBV7-9 | ASSLAGTAAGLF
TRBJ1-2 | TRBV7-2 | ASSFYTNYGYT
TRBJ1-4 | TRBV20-1 | SARTQGQDEKLF
TRBJ1-1 | TRBV7-9 | ASSPGAVKAF
TRBJ2-7 | TRBV27 | ASSLSGQGVSYEQY
TRBJ1-4 | TRBV3-1 | ASSQDRGDNEKLF
TRBJ2-1 | TRBV28 | ASRGQYGTEQF